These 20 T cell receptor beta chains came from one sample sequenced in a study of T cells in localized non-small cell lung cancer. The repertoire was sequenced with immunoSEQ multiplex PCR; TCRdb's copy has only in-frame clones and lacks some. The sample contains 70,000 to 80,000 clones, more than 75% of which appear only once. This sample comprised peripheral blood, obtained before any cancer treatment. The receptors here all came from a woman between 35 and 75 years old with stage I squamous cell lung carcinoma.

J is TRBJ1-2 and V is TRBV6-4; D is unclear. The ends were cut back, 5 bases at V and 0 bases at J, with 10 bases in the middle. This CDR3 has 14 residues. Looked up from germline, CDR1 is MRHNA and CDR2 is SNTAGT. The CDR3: CASSLTGANYGYTF. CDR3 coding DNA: TGTGCCAGCAGTCTGACCGGAGCTAACTATGGCTACACCTTC.

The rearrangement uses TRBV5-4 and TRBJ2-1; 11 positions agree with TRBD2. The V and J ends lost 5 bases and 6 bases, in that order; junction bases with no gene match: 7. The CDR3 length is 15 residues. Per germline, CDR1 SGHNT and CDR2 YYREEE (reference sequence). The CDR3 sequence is CASRLSGGAGNEQFF. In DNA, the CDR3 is TGTGCCAGCAGACTTAGCGGGGGGGCCGGCAATGAGCAGTTCTTC.

The CDR3 region is CASSPTGGVLGYTF. The CDR3 DNA is TGTGCCAGCAGCCCGACAGGGGGCGTATTGGGCTACACCTTC. The chain is built from TRBV2 and TRBJ1-2; 10 nucleotides align to TRBD1. Germline V CDR1 and CDR2: SNHLY, FYNNEI. The ends lost 6 bases at V and 8 bases at J; junction bases unmatched: 9. The length of the CDR3 is 14 residues. The full variable domain, completed using reference TRBV2 and TRBJ1-2, is EPEVTQTPSHQVTQMGQEVILRCVPISNHLYFYWYRQILGQKVEFLVSFYNNEISEKSEIFDDQFSVERPDGSNFTLKIRSTKLEDSAMYFCASSPTGGVLGYTFGSGTRLTVV.

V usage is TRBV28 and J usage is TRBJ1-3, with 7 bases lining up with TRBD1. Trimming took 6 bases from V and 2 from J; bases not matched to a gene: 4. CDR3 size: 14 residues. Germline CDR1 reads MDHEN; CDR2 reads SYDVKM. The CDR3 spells CASRRQGTGNTIYF. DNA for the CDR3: TGTGCCAGCAGGAGACAGGGAACTGGAAACACCATATATTTT.

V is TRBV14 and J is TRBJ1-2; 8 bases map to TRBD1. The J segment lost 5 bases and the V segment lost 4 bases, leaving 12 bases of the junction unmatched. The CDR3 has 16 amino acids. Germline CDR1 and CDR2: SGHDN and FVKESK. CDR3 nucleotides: TGTGCCAGCAGCCCTTTGGGCGGACAGGGCGTGTATGGCTACACCTTC. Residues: CASSPLGGQGVYGYTF.

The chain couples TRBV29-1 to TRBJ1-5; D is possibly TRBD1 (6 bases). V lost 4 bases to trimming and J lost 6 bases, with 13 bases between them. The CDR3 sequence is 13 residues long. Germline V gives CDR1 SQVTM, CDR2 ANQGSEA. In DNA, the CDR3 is TGCAGCGTTGGGCAGGGGACGGCTCAGCCCCAGCATTTT. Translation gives CSVGQGTAQPQHF.

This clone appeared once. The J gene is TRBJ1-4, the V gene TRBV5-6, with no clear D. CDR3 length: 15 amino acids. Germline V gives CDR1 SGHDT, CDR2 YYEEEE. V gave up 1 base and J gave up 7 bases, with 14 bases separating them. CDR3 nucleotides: TGTGCCAGCAGCTTGACATCCGGTTCTAGTGAAAAACTGTTTTTT. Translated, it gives CASSLTSGSSEKLFF.

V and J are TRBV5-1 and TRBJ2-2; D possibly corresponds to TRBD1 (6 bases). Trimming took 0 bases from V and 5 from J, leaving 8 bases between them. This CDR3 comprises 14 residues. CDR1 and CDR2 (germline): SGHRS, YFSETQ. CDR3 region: CASSLGQATGELFF. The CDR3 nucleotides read TGCGCCAGCAGCTTGGGACAGGCTACCGGGGAGCTGTTTTTT. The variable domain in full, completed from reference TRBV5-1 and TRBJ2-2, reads KAGVTQTPRYLIKTRGQQVTLSCSPISGHRSVSWYQQTPGQGLQFLFEYFSETQRNKGNFPGRFSGRQFSNSRSEMNVSTLELGDSALYLCASSLGQATGELFFGEGSRLTVL.

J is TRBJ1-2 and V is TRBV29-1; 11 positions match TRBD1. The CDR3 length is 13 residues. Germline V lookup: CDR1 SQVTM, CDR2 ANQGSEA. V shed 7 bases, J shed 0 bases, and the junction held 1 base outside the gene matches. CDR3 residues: CSGTGGANYGYTF. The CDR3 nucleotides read TGCAGCGGGACAGGGGGCGCTAACTATGGCTACACCTTC.

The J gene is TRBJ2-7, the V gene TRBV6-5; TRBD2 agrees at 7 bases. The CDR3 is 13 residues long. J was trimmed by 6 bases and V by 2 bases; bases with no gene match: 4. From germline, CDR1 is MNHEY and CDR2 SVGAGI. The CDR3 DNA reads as TGTGCCAGCAGTTACCGGGGGGAGGGCGAGCAGTACTTC. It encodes CASSYRGEGEQYF.

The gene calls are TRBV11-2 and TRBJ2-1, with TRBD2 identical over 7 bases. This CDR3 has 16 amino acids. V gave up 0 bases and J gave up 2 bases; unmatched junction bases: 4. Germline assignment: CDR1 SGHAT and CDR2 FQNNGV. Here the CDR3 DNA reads TGTGCCAGCAGCTTAGATATGGCGGGGGCCTACAATGAGCAGTTCTTC. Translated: CASSLDMAGAYNEQFF. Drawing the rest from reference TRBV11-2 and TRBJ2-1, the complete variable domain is EAGVAQSPRYKIIEKRQSVAFWCNPISGHATLYWYQQILGQGPKLLIQFQNNGVVDDSQLPKDRFSAERLKGVDSTLKIQPAKLEDSAVYLCASSLDMAGAYNEQFFGPGTRLTVL.

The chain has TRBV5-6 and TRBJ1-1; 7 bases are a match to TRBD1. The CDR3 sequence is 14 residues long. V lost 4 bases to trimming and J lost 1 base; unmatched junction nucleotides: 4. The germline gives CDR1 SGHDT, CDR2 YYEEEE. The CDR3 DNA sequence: TGTGCCAGCAGCGAACGACAGGGGAACACTGAAGCTTTCTTT. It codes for CASSERQGNTEAFF. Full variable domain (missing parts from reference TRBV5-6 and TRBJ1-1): DAGVTQSPTHLIKTRGQQVTLRCSPKSGHDTVSWYQQALGQGPQFIFQYYEEEERQRGNFPDRFSGHQFPNYSSELNVNALLLGDSALYLCASSERQGNTEAFFGQGTRLTVV.

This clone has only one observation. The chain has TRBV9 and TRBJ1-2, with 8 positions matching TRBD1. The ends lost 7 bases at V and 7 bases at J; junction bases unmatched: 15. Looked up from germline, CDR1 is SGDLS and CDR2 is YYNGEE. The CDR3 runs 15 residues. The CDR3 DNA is TGTGCCAGCGGATATTTGACAGGGGATACGGTTGGCTACACCTTC. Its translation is CASGYLTGDTVGYTF.

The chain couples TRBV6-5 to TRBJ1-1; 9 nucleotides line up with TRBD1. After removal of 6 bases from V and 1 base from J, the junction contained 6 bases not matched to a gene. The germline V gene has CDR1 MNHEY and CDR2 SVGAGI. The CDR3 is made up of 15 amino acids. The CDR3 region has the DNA TGTGCCAGCAGCTTAGGACAGGGGAGGAACACTGAAGCTTTCTTT. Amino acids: CASSLGQGRNTEAFF.

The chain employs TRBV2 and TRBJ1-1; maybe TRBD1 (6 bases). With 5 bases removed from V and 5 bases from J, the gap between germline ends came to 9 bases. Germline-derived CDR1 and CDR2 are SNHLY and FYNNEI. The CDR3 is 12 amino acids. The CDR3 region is CASSIQGTEAFF. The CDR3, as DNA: TGTGCCAGCAGTATTCAGGGGACTGAAGCTTTCTTT.

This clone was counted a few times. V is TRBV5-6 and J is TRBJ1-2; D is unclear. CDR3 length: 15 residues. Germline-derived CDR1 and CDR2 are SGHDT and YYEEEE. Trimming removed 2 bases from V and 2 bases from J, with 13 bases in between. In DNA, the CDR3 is TGTGCCAGCAGCTTTGAACCCAGGAGAAACTATGGCTACACCTTC. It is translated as CASSFEPRRNYGYTF.

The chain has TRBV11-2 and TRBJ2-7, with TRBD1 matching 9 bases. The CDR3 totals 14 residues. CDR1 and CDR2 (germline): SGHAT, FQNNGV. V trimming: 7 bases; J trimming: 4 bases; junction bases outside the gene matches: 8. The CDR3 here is CASTLYRGQYEQYF. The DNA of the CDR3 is TGTGCCAGCACTCTTTACAGGGGGCAGTACGAGCAGTACTTC.

CDR3: CASSSWGTDTQYF. CDR3 nucleotides: TGTGCCAGCAGCTCATGGGGCACAGATACGCAGTATTTT. The chain couples TRBV7-2 to TRBJ2-3; the D is unclear. The CDR3 totals 13 residues. V was shortened by 4 bases and J by 1 base, with 6 bases between the two germline ends. Germline-derived CDR1 and CDR2 are SGHTA and FQGNSA.

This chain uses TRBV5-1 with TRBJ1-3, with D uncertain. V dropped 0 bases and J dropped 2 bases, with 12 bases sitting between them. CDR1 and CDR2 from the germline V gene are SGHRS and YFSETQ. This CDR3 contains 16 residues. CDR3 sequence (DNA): TGCGCCAGCAGCTTGGCCCAGCCGGGAGCTGGAAACACCATATATTTT. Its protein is CASSLAQPGAGNTIYF.

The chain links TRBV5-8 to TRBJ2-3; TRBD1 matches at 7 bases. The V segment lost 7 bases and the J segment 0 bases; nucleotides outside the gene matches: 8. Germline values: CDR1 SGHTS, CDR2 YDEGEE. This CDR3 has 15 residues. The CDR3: CASGPTGASTDTQYF. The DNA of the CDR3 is TGTGCCAGCGGACCTACAGGGGCGAGCACAGATACGCAGTATTTT. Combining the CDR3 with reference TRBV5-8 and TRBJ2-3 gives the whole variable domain EAGVTQSPTHLIKTRGQQATLRCSPISGHTSVYWYQQALGLGLQFLLWYDEGEERNRGNFPPRFSGRQFPNYSSELNVNALELEDSALYLCASGPTGASTDTQYFGPGTRLTVL.